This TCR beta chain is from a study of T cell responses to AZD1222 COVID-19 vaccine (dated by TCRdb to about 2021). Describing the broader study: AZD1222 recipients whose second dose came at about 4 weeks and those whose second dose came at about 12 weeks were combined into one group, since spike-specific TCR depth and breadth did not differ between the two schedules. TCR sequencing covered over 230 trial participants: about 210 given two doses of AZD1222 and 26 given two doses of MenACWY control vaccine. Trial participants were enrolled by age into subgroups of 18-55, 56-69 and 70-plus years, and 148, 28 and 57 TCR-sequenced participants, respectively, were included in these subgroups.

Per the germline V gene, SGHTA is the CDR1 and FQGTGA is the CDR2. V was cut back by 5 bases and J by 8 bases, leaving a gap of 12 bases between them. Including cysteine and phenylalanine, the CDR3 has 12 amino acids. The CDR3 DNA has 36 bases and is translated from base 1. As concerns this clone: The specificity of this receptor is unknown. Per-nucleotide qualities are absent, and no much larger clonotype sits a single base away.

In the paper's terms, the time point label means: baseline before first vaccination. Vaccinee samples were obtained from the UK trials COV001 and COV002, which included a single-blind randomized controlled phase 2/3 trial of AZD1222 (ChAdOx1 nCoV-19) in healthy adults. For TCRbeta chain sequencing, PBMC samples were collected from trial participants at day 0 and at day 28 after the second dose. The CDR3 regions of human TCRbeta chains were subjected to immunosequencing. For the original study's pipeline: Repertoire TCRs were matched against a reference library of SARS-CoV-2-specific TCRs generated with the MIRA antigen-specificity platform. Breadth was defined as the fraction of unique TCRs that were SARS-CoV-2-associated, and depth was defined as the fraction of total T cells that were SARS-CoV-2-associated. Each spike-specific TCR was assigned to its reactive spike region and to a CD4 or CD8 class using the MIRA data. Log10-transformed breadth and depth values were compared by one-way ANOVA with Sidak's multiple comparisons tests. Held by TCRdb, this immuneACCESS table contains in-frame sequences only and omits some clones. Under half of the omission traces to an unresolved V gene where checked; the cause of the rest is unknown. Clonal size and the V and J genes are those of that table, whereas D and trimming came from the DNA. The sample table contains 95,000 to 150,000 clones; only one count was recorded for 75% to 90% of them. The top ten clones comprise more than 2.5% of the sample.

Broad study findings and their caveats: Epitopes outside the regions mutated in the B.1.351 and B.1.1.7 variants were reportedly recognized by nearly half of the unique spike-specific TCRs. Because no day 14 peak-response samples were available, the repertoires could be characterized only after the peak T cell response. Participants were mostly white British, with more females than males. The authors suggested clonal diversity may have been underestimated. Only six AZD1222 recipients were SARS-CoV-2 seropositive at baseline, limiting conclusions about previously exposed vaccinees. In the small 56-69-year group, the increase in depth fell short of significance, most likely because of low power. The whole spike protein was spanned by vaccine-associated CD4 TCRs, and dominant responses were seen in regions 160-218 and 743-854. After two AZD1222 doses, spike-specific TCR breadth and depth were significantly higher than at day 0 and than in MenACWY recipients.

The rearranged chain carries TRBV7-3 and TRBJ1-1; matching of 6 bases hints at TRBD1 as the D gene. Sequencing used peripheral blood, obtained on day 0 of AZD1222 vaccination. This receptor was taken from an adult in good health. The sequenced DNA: TGTGCCAGCAGCAACCGGGGGCTCGAAGCTTTCTTT. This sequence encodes CASSNRGLEAFF.